Listed below are T cell receptor beta chains from one sample, sequenced in a study of molecular identifiers for immune sequencing clone quantification. TCRdb itself ran the PCR reads through MiXCR, one entry per CDR3 protein. Of under 650,000 distinct CDR3 sequences detected, roughly 21% appear once; the ten largest clones hold about 0.9%. Sequenced sample: naive CD8+ T cells from blood, with Jurkat cell RNA spiked in. Every receptor here comes from a human donor in good health. Some libraries in this study had Jurkat cell RNA spiked in. CDR3s include the opening cysteine and the closing phenylalanine or tryptophan. The D gene is left open where the match is weak. Clone size is given for some rows only: seen once, a few or many times, or a class if the clone is expanded.

size | J | V | D | CDR3 | DNA
many | TRBJ1-5 | TRBV27 | . | CASSLYGGMSNQPQHF | TGTGCCAGCAGTTTATATGGGGGGATGAGCAATCAGCCCCAGCATTTT
many | TRBJ2-3 | TRBV9 | . | CASSVSGSDSTDTQYF | TGTGCCAGCAGCGTATCTGGAAGCGACAGCACAGATACGCAGTATTTT
. | TRBJ1-2 | TRBV6-2/TRBV6-3 | TRBD1 | CASTQPLTGKVADGYTF | TGTGCCAGCACCCAGCCCCTGACAGGGAAGGTGGCAGATGGCTACACCTTC
. | TRBJ2-1 | TRBV5-1 | TRBD2 | CASSTSGPHNEQFF | TGCGCCAGCAGCACTAGCGGGCCTCACAATGAGCAGTTCTTC
. | TRBJ2-7 | TRBV19 | TRBD1 | CASSINIGTGSYEQYF | TGTGCCAGTAGTATTAATATAGGGACAGGGTCCTACGAGCAGTACTTC
many | TRBJ2-5 | TRBV7-6 | . | CASSYADREGETQYF | TGTGCCAGCAGCTACGCGGACAGGGAGGGGGAGACCCAGTACTTC
. | TRBJ2-7 | TRBV5-6 | . | CASRIRQLIRGGESKGQYF | TGTGCCAGCAGGATAAGACAGTTGATACGCGGTGGGGAATCGAAAGGGCAGTACTTC
many | TRBJ2-5 | TRBV28 | TRBD2 | CASSLREAQETQYF | TGTGCCAGCAGTTTACGGGAGGCACAAGAGACCCAGTACTTC
many | TRBJ1-1 | TRBV7-9 | . | CASSPDRELPGGEAFF | TGTGCCAGCAGCCCGGATCGAGAGCTGCCGGGGGGTGAAGCTTTCTTT
. | TRBJ2-3 | TRBV5-1 | TRBD2 | CASSLDRLAGVTDTQYF | TGCGCCAGCAGCTTGGATCGACTAGCGGGAGTTACAGATACGCAGTATTTT
many | TRBJ2-7 | TRBV27 | . | CASGEVGVSEQYF | TGTGCCAGCGGGGAAGTCGGGGTGTCCGAGCAGTACTTC
. | TRBJ1-2 | TRBV27 | TRBD1 | CASRKQGSYGYTF | TGTGCCAGCCGTAAACAGGGGTCCTATGGCTACACCTTC
many | TRBJ1-4 | TRBV2 | TRBD1 | CASGQGASNEKLFF | TGTGCCAGCGGACAGGGGGCTTCTAATGAAAAACTGTTTTTT
many | TRBJ2-3 | TRBV29-1 | TRBD2 | CSVEGAGVTDTQYF | TGCAGCGTTGAAGGGGCGGGAGTTACAGATACGCAGTATTTT
. | TRBJ2-1 | TRBV29-1 | . | CSVDRSSNEQFF | TGCAGCGTTGATAGGAGTTCAAATGAGCAGTTCTTC
. | TRBJ2-7 | TRBV20-1 | . | CSVEGPYYEQYF | TGCAGTGTGGAGGGACCATACTACGAGCAGTACTTC
. | TRBJ1-2 | TRBV12-3/TRBV12-4 | . | CASSPGTILGYTF | TGTGCCAGCAGTCCGGGGACTATCCTTGGCTACACCTTC
many | TRBJ2-7 | TRBV20-1 | . | CSARGIDYEQYF | TGCAGTGCTAGAGGGATTGACTACGAGCAGTACTTC
. | TRBJ1-2 | TRBV13 | TRBD1 | CASSPGQVLGLTF | TGTGCCAGCAGCCCGGGACAGGTGCTCGGACTAACCTTC
. | TRBJ1-5 | TRBV4-1 | . | CASSQEVVDGQPQHF | TGCGCCAGCAGCCAAGAGGTAGTAGACGGTCAGCCCCAGCATTTT
. | TRBJ1-1 | TRBV6-5 | . | CASMLVRQENTEAFF | TGTGCCAGCATGCTAGTTAGGCAGGAGAACACTGAAGCTTTCTTT
many | TRBJ1-5 | TRBV6-6 | . | CASREFSNQPQHF | TGTGCCAGCAGGGAGTTTAGCAATCAGCCCCAGCATTTT
few | TRBJ1-5 | TRBV12-3/TRBV12-4 | . | CASGNGAYQPQHF | TGTGCCAGCGGTAACGGGGCTTATCAGCCCCAGCATTTT
many | TRBJ2-2 | TRBV3-1 | TRBD1 | CASSLGTGIPGELFF | TGTGCCAGCAGCCTTGGGACAGGGATACCCGGGGAGCTGTTTTTT
many | TRBJ1-3 | TRBV4-3 | . | CASSPQGSPSHLSGNTIYF | TGCGCCAGCAGCCCTCAGGGGTCCCCCTCCCATCTATCTGGAAACACCATATATTTT
few | TRBJ1-4 | TRBV4-3 | . | CASSQDTGERNEKLFF | TGCGCCAGCAGCCAAGATACGGGGGAACGTAATGAAAAACTGTTTTTT
many | TRBJ2-5 | TRBV7-9 | . | CASSPRWETSETQYF | TGTGCCAGCAGCCCCCGCTGGGAGACGTCGGAGACCCAGTACTTC
. | TRBJ2-3 | TRBV12-3/TRBV12-4 | TRBD1 | CASSLSLGGDRAIDTQYF | TGTGCCAGCAGTCTTAGCCTCGGAGGGGACAGGGCCATAGATACGCAGTATTTT
many | TRBJ2-5 | TRBV6-6 | TRBD2 | CATFEGLAGVETQYF | TGTGCCACCTTCGAGGGACTAGCGGGAGTTGAGACCCAGTACTTC
many | TRBJ1-1 | TRBV19 | . | CASSITMNTEAFF | TGTGCCAGTAGTATAACGATGAACACTGAAGCTTTCTTT
. | TRBJ2-1 | TRBV20-1 | TRBD1 | CSATWDRDSYNEQFF | TGCAGTGCTACCTGGGACAGAGACTCCTACAATGAGCAGTTCTTC
. | TRBJ2-7 | TRBV7-9 | . | CASSLPVYYEQYF | TGTGCCAGCAGCTTACCAGTTTACTACGAGCAGTACTTC
many | TRBJ2-1 | TRBV7-9 | . | CASTSQPGGPPAISYNEQFF | TGTGCCAGCACCTCCCAGCCCGGGGGACCGCCCGCGATCTCCTACAATGAGCAGTTCTTC
many | TRBJ1-1 | TRBV5-3 | . | CARKYGANTEAFF | TGTGCCAGAAAGTACGGGGCCAACACTGAAGCTTTCTTT
few | TRBJ2-7 | TRBV4-1 | TRBD1 | CASSQGPGQGTYEQYF | TGCGCCAGCAGCCAAGGACCGGGACAGGGGACGTACGAGCAGTACTTC
many | TRBJ2-5 | TRBV7-6 | . | CASSLMSGRSETQYF | TGTGCCAGCAGCTTAATGAGCGGACGGAGTGAGACCCAGTACTTC
many | TRBJ2-7 | TRBV2 | . | CASSPGTRNWYF | TGTGCCAGCAGTCCTGGGACGCGCAACTGGTACTTC
. | TRBJ1-3 | TRBV2 | . | CAIPLEGRGNTIYF | TGTGCCATCCCACTTGAGGGTCGAGGAAACACCATATATTTT
many | TRBJ1-1 | TRBV4-1 | TRBD1 | CASSQETGDYAPDTEAFF | TGCGCCAGCAGCCAAGAGACAGGGGACTACGCCCCGGACACTGAAGCTTTCTTT
few | TRBJ2-1 | TRBV6-6 | . | CASSYSIGVATEQFF | TGTGCCAGCAGTTACTCGATTGGGGTTGCTACTGAGCAGTTCTTC
many | TRBJ2-3 | TRBV27 | . | CASSFQTGPRVDTQYF | TGTGCCAGCAGTTTCCAGACAGGCCCCAGGGTAGATACGCAGTATTTT
many | TRBJ2-5 | TRBV5-1 | . | CASSLRSGSGETQYF | TGCGCCAGCAGCCTGAGGAGCGGCAGCGGGGAGACCCAGTACTTC
few | TRBJ2-3 | TRBV19 | . | CASLDRGGTDTQYF | TGTGCCAGTCTAGACAGGGGAGGGACAGATACGCAGTATTTT
. | TRBJ1-2 | TRBV13 | . | CASSLVTAGQVNYGYTF | TGTGCCAGCAGCTTAGTTACAGCGGGACAAGTTAACTATGGCTACACCTTC
many | TRBJ2-2 | TRBV9 | . | CASSVNLNTGELFF | TGTGCCAGCAGCGTAAACCTGAACACCGGGGAGCTGTTTTTT
many | TRBJ1-1 | TRBV12-3/TRBV12-4 | TRBD1 | CASSPGTVGTEAFF | TGTGCCAGCAGCCCCGGGACAGTTGGGACTGAAGCTTTCTTT
. | TRBJ1-2 | TRBV5-4 | . | CASSLGHLSGYTF | TGTGCCAGCAGCTTGGGCCACCTTTCCGGCTACACCTTC
many | TRBJ1-6 | TRBV6-5 | . | CASSYGQYNSPLHF | TGTGCCAGCAGTTACGGGCAATATAATTCACCCCTCCACTTT
. | TRBJ1-5 | TRBV19 | . | CASSIFLFRTAKDSNQPQHF | TGTGCCAGTAGTATTTTTTTGTTTCGGACAGCGAAAGATAGCAATCAGCCCCAGCATTTT